The rows below give T cell receptor beta chains drawn from one sample of a study of T cell responses to AZD1222 COVID-19 vaccine. Repertoires were generated with immunoSEQ multiplex PCR, while TCRdb's copy carries only in-frame clones and drops some. The table records more than 100,000 clones, roughly 90% of them present only once. This material consisted of peripheral blood, taken on day 0 of AZD1222 vaccination. The receptors stem from an adult in good health. CDR3s include the opening cysteine and the closing phenylalanine or tryptophan. D genes are given only for firm matches. Size is stated for part of the rows, as once, few or many counts, or as a class when the clone is expanded.

V,D,size,J,DNA,CDR3
TRBV12-5,NA,NA,TRBJ1-1,TGTGCTAGTGTCCAGGGGCGCCCGAACACTGAAGCTTTCTTT,CASVQGRPNTEAFF
TRBV4-1,NA,NA,TRBJ1-5,TGCGCCAGCAGCCAAGCCGGGGTTGGGAATCAGCCCCAGCATTTT,CASSQAGVGNQPQHF
TRBV6-1,NA,NA,TRBJ1-5,TGTGCCAGCAGTGAAGCCGGCGACAGCAATCAGCCCCAGCATTTT,CASSEAGDSNQPQHF
TRBV28,TRBD1,NA,TRBJ1-5,TGTGCCAGCAGCCCTGGGACAGGGGGTCAGCCCCAGCATTTT,CASSPGTGGQPQHF
TRBV4-3,NA,NA,TRBJ2-7,TGCGCCAGCAGCCAAGATCGATCATACGAGCAGTACTTC,CASSQDRSYEQYF
TRBV18,NA,NA,TRBJ1-1,TGTGCCAGCTCAAAAGACCCAGGAACGGCGTCTGAAGCTTTCTTT,CASSKDPGTASEAFF
TRBV5-4,NA,once,TRBJ2-7,TGTGCCAGCAGCCGGAAGGCAGGGCTAGGATCCTACGAGCAGTACTTC,CASSRKAGLGSYEQYF
TRBV5-1,TRBD1,NA,TRBJ2-2,TGCGCCAGCAGCTTGGCCGGGACAGGGACCGGGGAGCTGTTTTTT,CASSLAGTGTGELFF
TRBV5-6,NA,NA,TRBJ2-5,TGTGCCAGCAGCTTTATCCCAGGCCTTGGGGGAGAGACCCAGTACTTC,CASSFIPGLGGETQYF
TRBV24-1,TRBD2,NA,TRBJ2-1,TGTGCCACCAGTGGAGCGGGAGCCTACAATGAGCAGTTCTTC,CATSGAGAYNEQFF
TRBV7-9,NA,NA,TRBJ1-2,TGTGCCAGCAGCTTTGCTTGGGGAGACTATGGCTACACCTTC,CASSFAWGDYGYTF
TRBV28,NA,NA,TRBJ1-2,TGTGCCAGCAGTCGACAACCCGACAGAGGAAATACCTTC,CASSRQPDRGNTF
TRBV20-1,NA,NA,TRBJ1-1,TGCAGTGCCGAGGGTGACACTGAAGCTTTCTTT,CSAEGDTEAFF
TRBV6-2/TRBV6-3,NA,NA,TRBJ2-1,TGTGCCAGCAGCCTGGGGAATGAGCAGTTCTTC,CASSLGNEQFF
TRBV9,TRBD1,NA,TRBJ1-4,TGTGCCAGCAGCGTAGGACAGGGGGCGCTTCCTAATGAAAAACTGTTTTTT,CASSVGQGALPNEKLFF
TRBV6-1,NA,few,TRBJ2-1,TGTGCCAGCAGTGGGCCGCGGGTTTTTGGGGCGAATGAGCAGTTCTTC,CASSGPRVFGANEQFF
TRBV5-6,NA,NA,TRBJ1-5,TGTGCCAGCACCCTCGGCGGAGGGGCTAGCAATCAGCCCCAGCATTTT,CASTLGGGASNQPQHF
TRBV30,NA,once,TRBJ2-5,TGTGCCTGGGGGGGGGACATGGGGATTTTTCAAGAGACCCAGTACTTC,CAWGGDMGIFQETQYF
TRBV15,TRBD1,NA,TRBJ1-3,TGTGCCACCAGCAGAGGACAGGGCTTTGGAAACACCATATATTTT,CATSRGQGFGNTIYF
TRBV2,NA,NA,TRBJ1-6,TGTGCCAGTAAACCTTTGGGGTTTTCGCTCCACTTT,CASKPLGFSLHF
TRBV5-4,NA,NA,TRBJ1-1,TGTGCCAGCAGCTTGAGGCAGGGTAGGATCGCTTTCTTT,CASSLRQGRIAFF
TRBV19,NA,NA,TRBJ2-5,TGTGCCAGTAGTATGGGGCTACAAGAGACCCAGTACTTC,CASSMGLQETQYF
TRBV28,TRBD1,NA,TRBJ1-5,TGTGCGGCTACGTCACCCGGGACAGTCCGGACGCAGCCCCAGCATTTT,CAATSPGTVRTQPQHF
TRBV7-9,NA,NA,TRBJ2-7,TGTGCCAGCAGCTCAGCTAAGCAGGACTACTACGAGCAGTACTTC,CASSSAKQDYYEQYF
TRBV10-3,NA,NA,TRBJ2-7,TGTGCCATCAGTGACAGTATGGACTTAAACGAGCAGTACTTC,CAISDSMDLNEQYF
TRBV7-8,NA,NA,TRBJ1-1,TGTGCCAGCAGCCCTACAGGCCAACTTGAAGCTTTCTTT,CASSPTGQLEAFF
TRBV12-3/TRBV12-4,NA,few,TRBJ1-5,TGTGCCAGCAGTACTACGTGGGGTCAGCCCCAGCATTTT,CASSTTWGQPQHF
TRBV4-1,NA,NA,TRBJ1-6,TGCGCCAGCAGCCAAGAGACCAGGAGCTCCTATAATTCACCCCTCCACTTT,CASSQETRSSYNSPLHF
TRBV28,TRBD1,NA,TRBJ1-2,TGTGCCAGCAGTTTGGAGCAGGGGGCGTTTGTAGGTGGCTACACCTTC,CASSLEQGAFVGGYTF
TRBV12-3/TRBV12-4,TRBD1,NA,TRBJ1-1,TGTGCCAGCAGCTACACAGGGGGCACTGAAGCTTTCTTT,CASSYTGGTEAFF
TRBV5-1,NA,NA,TRBJ1-2,TGCGCCAGCAGTCTGGGGGGCGGCTATGGCTACACCTTC,CASSLGGGYGYTF
TRBV7-9,NA,NA,TRBJ1-4,TGTGCCAGCAGCTCCGGACAGACTTCAACTAATGAAAAACTGTTTTTT,CASSSGQTSTNEKLFF
TRBV30,NA,NA,TRBJ1-6,TGTGCCTGGAGTGTCAGTTCCATAAGAAGCTCCTATAATTCACCCCTCCACTTT,CAWSVSSIRSSYNSPLHF
TRBV7-2,TRBD2,NA,TRBJ2-2,TGTGCCAGCAGCGTCCTAGGACTAGCGGGAGGGGTAGGCACCGGGGAGCTGTTTTTT,CASSVLGLAGGVGTGELFF
TRBV5-4,NA,NA,TRBJ1-2,TGTGCCAGCAGCCCATATATTACAGGGCCTTATGGCTACACCTTC,CASSPYITGPYGYTF
TRBV6-2/TRBV6-3,NA,NA,TRBJ2-1,TGTGCCAGCAGTTACCCGTGGGGGGCAGATGAGCAGTTCTTC,CASSYPWGADEQFF
TRBV21-1,NA,NA,TRBJ2-7,TGTGCCAGCAGCAAAGTATGTTCTGAGACAGGCTCCTACGAGCAGTACTTC,CASSKVCSETGSYEQYF
TRBV7-9,NA,NA,TRBJ1-1,TGTGCCAGCAGCCCTAGCCTAGGACAGGAAGCTTTCTTT,CASSPSLGQEAFF
TRBV11-2,NA,NA,TRBJ2-7,TGTGCCAGCAGCCCACCCGGGTCTCTTCCCTACGAGCAGTACTTC,CASSPPGSLPYEQYF